This T cell receptor beta chain was observed in a study of cytomegalovirus exposure and HLA in healthy donors. Across the study: Genotyping of 300 to 450 donors showed that about 84% belonged to the Caucasian-associated ancestry cluster.

Whole-study findings and limits: Researchers had no immune exposure information except CMV serostatus available. TCR beta V segments were, for the most part, productive about 90% or about 30% of the time in an earlier analysis.

The CDR3 consists of 15 residues. Germline V gene lookup returns CDR1 MNHEY and CDR2 SMNVEV (reference sequence). V was pared by 5 bases and J by 10 bases, with 10 bases of the junction left unmatched. The study ran its PCR with 60 Vbeta and 13 Jbeta primers. Some clones are missing from TCRdb's copy, which holds only in-frame ones; the method was immunoSEQ multiplex PCR. The table records 180,000 or so clones, roughly a tenth of them present only once. This clone was counted between two and nine times. Its antigen is not identified. The V call is TRBV27, the J call TRBJ1-4, with 10 bases aligning to TRBD1. Sequencing used PBMCs. The receptor was isolated from a young woman in good health and CMV-seropositive. The CDR3 protein is CASSIRDRGTGKLFF. The CDR3 nucleotides read TGTGCCAGCAGTATCCGGGACAGGGGAACGGGAAAACTGTTTTTT. The whole variable domain, filled in from reference TRBV27 and TRBJ1-4, reads EAQVTQNPRYLITVTGKKLTVTCSQNMNHEYMSWYRQDPGLGLRQIYYSMNVEVTDKGDVPEGYKVSRKEKRNFPLILESPSPNQTSLYFCASSIRDRGTGKLFFGSGTQLSVL.